This TCR beta chain derives from a study of technical replicates of blood from a handful of donors. CDR1 is SGHAT, CDR2 FQNNGV, per germline. The CDR3 length is 15 residues. V lost 0 bases and J 1 base, leaving 10 bases between the germline ends. The data were produced by immunoSEQ multiplex PCR, yet TCRdb's version contains in-frame clones alone and is incomplete. Among some 98,000 clones listed, approximately 94% were seen once. The specimen was T cells isolated from PBMCs. The receptor was derived from a human donor in good health. The chain employs TRBV11-2 and TRBJ2-7; TRBD1 might be the D (5 bases). The chain's CDR3 is CASSLDSRGSYEQYF. The CDR3 nucleotides are TGTGCCAGCAGCTTAGATTCTAGGGGATCCTACGAGCAGTACTTC.